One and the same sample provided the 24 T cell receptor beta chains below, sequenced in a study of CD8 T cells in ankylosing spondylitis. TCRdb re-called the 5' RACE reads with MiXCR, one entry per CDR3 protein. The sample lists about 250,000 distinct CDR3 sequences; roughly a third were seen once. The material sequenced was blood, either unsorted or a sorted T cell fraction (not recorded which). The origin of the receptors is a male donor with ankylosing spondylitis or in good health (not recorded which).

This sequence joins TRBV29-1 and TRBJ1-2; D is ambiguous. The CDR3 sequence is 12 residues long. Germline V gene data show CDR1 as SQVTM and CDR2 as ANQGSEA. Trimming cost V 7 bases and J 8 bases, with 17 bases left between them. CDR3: CSAPRTSEGYTF. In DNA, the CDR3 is TGCAGCGCCCCACGTACGTCTGAAGGCTACACCTTC. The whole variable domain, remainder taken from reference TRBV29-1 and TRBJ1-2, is SAVISQKPSRDICQRGTSLTIQCQVDSQVTMMFWYRQQPGQSLTLIATANQGSEATYESGFVIDKFPISRPNLTFSTLTVSNMSPEDSSIYLCSAPRTSEGYTFGSGTRLTVV.

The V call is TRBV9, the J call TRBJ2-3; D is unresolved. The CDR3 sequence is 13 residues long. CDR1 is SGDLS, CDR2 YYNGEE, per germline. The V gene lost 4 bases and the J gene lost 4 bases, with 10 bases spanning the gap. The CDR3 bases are TGTGCCAGCAGCCCTCCGGCCGCAGATACGCAGTATTTT. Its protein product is CASSPPAADTQYF.

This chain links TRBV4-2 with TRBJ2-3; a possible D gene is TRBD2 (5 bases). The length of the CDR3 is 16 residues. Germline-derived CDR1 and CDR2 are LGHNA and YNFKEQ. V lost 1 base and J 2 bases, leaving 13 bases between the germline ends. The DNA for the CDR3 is TGTGCCAGCAGCCAAGCGGGATTAGCCCCCACAGATACGCAGTATTTT. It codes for CASSQAGLAPTDTQYF.

The CDR3 region is CSAHSVPSYEQYF. The CDR3 bases are TGCAGTGCGCATAGCGTACCCTCCTACGAGCAGTACTTC. J is TRBJ2-7 and V is TRBV20-1; tentative D call: TRBD2 (5 bases). Germline CDR1 and CDR2: DFQATT and SNEGSKA (reference sequence). The ends were cut back, 6 bases at V and 0 bases at J, with 12 bases in the middle. CDR3 length: 13 residues.

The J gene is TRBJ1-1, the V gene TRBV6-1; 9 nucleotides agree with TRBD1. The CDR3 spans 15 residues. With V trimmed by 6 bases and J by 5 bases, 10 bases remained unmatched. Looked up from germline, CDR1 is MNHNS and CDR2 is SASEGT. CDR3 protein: CASRPHRGPGTEAFF. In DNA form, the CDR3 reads TGTGCCAGCAGACCCCACAGGGGGCCGGGTACTGAAGCTTTCTTT.

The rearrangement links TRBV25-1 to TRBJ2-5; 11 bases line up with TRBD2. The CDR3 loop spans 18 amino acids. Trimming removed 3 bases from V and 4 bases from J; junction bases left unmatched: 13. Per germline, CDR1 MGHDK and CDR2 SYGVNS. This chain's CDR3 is CASSDLGGGLADTETQYF. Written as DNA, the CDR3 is TGTGCCAGCAGTGACTTAGGTGGGGGACTAGCGGATACAGAGACCCAGTACTTC. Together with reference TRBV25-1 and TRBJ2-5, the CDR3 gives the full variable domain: EADIYQTPRYLVIGTGKKITLECSQTMGHDKMYWYQQDPGMELHLIHYSYGVNSTEKGDLSSESTVSRIRTEHFPLTLESARPSHTSQYLCASSDLGGGLADTETQYFGPGTRLLVL.

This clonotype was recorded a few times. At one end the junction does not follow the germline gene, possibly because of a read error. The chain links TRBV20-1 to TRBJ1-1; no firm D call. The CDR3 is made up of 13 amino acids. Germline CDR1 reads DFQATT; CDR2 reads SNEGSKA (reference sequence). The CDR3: CSARGAPVTEAFF. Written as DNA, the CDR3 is TGCAGTGCCAGAGGTGCACCTGTAACTGAAGCTTTCTTT.

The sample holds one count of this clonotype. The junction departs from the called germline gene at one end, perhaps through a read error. The CDR3 is CGARDGGGSTDTQYF. The CDR3 DNA reads as TGCGGTGCTAGAGATGGGGGGGGGAGCACAGATACGCAGTATTTT. The rearrangement links TRBV20-1 to TRBJ2-3; 7 nucleotides align to TRBD2. Germline V gives CDR1 DFQATT, CDR2 SNEGSKA (reference sequence). This CDR3 has 15 amino acids.

CDR3 DNA sequence: TGTGCCAGCAGCGTAGATCCGGGTACGAACACTGAAGCTTTCTTT. This gives the protein CASSVDPGTNTEAFF. The gene calls are TRBV9 and TRBJ1-1, with D unresolved. In germline, CDR1 is SGDLS, CDR2 YYNGEE. The CDR3 runs 15 residues. V lost 0 bases to trimming and J lost 1 base, with 10 bases between them.

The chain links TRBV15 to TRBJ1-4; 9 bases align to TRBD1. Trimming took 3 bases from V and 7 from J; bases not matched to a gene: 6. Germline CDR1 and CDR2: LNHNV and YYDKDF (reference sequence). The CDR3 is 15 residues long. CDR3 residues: CATSRNRDRVEKLFF. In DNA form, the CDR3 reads TGTGCCACCAGCAGGAACCGGGACAGGGTTGAAAAACTGTTTTTT.

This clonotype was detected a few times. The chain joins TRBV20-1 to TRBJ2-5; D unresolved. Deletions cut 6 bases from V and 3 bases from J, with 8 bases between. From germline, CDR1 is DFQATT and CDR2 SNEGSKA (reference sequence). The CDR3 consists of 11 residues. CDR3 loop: CSAGIKETQYF. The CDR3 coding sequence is TGCAGTGCAGGGATAAAAGAGACCCAGTACTTC.

The CDR3 nucleotides are TGTGCCAGCTCTCGGGGCTGGGGGAGCACAGATACGCAGTATTTT. Translated, it gives CASSRGWGSTDTQYF. J is TRBJ2-3 and V is TRBV5-5, with D possibly called TRBD1 or TRBD2 (5 bases each). The CDR3 length is 15 residues. V lost 7 bases and J lost 0, with 15 bases in between. The germline V gene encodes CDR1 SGHKS and CDR2 YYEKEE (reference sequence).

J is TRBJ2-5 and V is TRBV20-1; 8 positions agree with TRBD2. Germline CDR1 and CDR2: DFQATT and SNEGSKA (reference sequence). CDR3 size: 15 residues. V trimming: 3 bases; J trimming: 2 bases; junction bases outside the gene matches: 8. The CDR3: CSARHPAGAQETQYF. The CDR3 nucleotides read TGCAGTGCTAGGCACCCAGCGGGAGCACAAGAGACCCAGTACTTC.

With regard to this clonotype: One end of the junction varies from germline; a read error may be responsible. Here the CDR3 reads CASSQVSPGADTQYF. The CDR3 nucleotides read TGTGCCAGTAGCCAAGTTAGCCCGGGGGCAGATACGCAGTATTTT. V usage is TRBV3-1 and J usage is TRBJ2-3; a possible D gene is TRBD2 (6 bases). This CDR3 region has 15 residues. Germline CDR1 and CDR2: LGHDT and YNNKEL (reference sequence).

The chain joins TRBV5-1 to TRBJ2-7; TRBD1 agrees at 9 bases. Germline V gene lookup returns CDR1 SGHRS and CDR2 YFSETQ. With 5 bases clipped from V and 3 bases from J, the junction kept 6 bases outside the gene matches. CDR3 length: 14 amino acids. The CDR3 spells CASSPGTGNYEQYF. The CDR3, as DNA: TGCGCCAGCAGTCCCGGGACAGGGAACTACGAGCAGTACTTC.

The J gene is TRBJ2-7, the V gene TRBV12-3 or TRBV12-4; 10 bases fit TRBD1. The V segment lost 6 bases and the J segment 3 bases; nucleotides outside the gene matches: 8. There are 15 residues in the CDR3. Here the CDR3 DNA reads TGTGCCAGCAGCCCGGGCGGGACAGGGGACTACGAGCAGTACTTC. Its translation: CASSPGGTGDYEQYF.

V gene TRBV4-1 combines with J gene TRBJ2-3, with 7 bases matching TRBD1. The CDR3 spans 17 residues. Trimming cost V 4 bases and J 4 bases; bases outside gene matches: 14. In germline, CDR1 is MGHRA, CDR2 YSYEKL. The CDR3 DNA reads TGCGCCAGCAGCCCTATAGGGGGCAGGGAGTATGCAGATACGCAGTATTTT. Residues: CASSPIGGREYADTQYF.

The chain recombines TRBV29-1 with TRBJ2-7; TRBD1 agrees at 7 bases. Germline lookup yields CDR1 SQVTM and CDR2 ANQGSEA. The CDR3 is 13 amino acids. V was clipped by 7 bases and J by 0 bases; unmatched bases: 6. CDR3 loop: CSGTGANSYEQYF. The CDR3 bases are TGCAGCGGTACAGGGGCGAACTCCTACGAGCAGTACTTC.

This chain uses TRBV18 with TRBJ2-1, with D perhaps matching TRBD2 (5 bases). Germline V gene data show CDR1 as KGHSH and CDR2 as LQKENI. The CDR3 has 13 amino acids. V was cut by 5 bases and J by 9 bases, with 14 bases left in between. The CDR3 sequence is CASSLDERGEQFF. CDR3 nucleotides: TGTGCCAGCTCATTGGACGAACGGGGTGAGCAGTTCTTC.

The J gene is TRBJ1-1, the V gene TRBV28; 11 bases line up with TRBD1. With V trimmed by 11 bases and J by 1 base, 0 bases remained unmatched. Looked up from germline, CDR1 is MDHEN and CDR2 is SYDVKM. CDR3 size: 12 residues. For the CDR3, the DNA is TGTGCCGGACAGGGGGCGAACACTGAAGCTTTCTTT. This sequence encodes CAGQGANTEAFF.

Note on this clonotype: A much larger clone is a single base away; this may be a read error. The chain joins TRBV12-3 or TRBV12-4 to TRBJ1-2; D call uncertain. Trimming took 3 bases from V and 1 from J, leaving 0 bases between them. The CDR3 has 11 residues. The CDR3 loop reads CASSFNYGYTF. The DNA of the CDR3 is TGTGCCAGCAGTTTTAACTATGGCTACACCTTC.

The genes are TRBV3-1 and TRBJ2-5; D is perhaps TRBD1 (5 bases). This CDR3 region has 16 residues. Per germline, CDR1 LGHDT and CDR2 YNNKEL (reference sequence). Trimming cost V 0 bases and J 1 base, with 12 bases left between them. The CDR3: CASSQDFADTQETQYF. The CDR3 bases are TGTGCCAGCAGCCAAGATTTTGCGGACACCCAAGAGACCCAGTACTTC.

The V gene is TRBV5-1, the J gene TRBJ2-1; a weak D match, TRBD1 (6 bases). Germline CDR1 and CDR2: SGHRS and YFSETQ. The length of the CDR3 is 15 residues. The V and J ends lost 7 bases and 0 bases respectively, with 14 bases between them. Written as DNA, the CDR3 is TGCGCCAGCGGGGACACGACCCGCTCCTACAATGAGCAGTTCTTC. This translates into CASGDTTRSYNEQFF.

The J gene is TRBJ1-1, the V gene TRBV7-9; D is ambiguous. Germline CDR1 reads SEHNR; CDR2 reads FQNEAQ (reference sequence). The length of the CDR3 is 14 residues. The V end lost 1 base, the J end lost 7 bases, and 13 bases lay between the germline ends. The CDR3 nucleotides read TGTGCCAGCAGCTTAGTCGTGTCGGCCGTTGAAGCTTTCTTT. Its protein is CASSLVVSAVEAFF.